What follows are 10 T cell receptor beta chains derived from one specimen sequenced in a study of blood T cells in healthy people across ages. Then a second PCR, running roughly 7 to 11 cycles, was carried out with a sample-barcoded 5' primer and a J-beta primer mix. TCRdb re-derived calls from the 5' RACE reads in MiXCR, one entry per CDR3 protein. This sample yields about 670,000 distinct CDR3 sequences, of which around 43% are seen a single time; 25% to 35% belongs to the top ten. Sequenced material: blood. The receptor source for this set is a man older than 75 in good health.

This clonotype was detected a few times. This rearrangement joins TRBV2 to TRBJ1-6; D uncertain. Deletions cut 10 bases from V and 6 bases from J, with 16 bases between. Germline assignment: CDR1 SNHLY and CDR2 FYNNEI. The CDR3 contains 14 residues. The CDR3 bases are TGTGCCACTACTAGGGAAACGGGTAATTCACCCCTCCACTTT. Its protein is CATTRETGNSPLHF.

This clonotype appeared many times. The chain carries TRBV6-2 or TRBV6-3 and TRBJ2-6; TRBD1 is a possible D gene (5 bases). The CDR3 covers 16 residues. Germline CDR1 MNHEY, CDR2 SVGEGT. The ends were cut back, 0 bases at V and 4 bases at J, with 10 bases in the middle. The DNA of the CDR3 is TGTGCCAGCAGTTACTCGGCAGGGCGGGGGGCCAACGTCCTGACTTTC. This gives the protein CASSYSAGRGANVLTF.

CDR3 sequence: CASSAQGAGYNEQFF. The CDR3 DNA follows: TGTGCCAGCAGTGCACAGGGGGCGGGCTACAATGAGCAGTTCTTC. J is TRBJ2-1 and V is TRBV6-5; the match to TRBD1 covers 9 bases. This CDR3 contains 15 residues. Trimming removed 5 bases from V and 3 bases from J; junction bases left unmatched: 5. Germline V gives CDR1 MNHEY, CDR2 SVGAGI.

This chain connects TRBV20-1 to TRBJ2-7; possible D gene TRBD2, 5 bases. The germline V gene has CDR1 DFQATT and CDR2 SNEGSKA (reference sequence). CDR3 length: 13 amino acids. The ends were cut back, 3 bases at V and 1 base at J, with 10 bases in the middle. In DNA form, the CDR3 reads TGCAGTGCTAGGGGTAGCGCGTCCTACGAGCAGTACTTC. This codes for CSARGSASYEQYF.

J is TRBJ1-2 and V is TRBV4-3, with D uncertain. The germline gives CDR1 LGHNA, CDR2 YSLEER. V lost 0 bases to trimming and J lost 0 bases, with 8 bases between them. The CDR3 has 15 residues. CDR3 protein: CASSQEGTTNYGYTF. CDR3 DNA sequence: TGCGCCAGCAGCCAAGAAGGCACTACTAACTATGGCTACACCTTC.

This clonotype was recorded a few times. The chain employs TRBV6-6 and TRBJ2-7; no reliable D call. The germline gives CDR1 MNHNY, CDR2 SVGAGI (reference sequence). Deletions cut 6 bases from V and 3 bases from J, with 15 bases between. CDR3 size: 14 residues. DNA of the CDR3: TGTGCCAGCAGAAGCGCTCCCGACAACTACGAGCAGTACTTC. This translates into CASRSAPDNYEQYF.

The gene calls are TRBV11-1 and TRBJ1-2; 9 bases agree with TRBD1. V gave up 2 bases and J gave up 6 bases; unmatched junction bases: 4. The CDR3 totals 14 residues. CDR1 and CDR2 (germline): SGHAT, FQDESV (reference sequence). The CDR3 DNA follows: TGTGCCAGCAGCTTAATGGGACAGGGACATGGCTACACCTTC. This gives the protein CASSLMGQGHGYTF.

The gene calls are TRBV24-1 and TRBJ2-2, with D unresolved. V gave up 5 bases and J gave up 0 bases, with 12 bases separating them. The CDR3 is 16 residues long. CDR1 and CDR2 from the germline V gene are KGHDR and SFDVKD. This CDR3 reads CATSARAAANTGELFF. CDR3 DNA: TGTGCCACCAGTGCCCGGGCGGCCGCGAACACCGGGGAGCTGTTTTTT.

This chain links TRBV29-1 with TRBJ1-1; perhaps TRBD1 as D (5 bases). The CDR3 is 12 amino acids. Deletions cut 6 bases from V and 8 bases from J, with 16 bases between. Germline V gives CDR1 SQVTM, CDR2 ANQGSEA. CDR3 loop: CSVGPGRTEAFF. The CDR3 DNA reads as TGCAGCGTCGGTCCGGGACGAACCGAAGCTTTCTTT.

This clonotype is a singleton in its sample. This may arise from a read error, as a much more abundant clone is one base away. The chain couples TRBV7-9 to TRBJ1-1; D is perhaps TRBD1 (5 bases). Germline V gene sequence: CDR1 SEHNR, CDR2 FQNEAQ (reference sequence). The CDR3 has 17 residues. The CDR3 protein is CASSLARPQDMKTEAFF. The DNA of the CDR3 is TGTGCCAGCAGCTTAGCGAGACCACAGGATATGAAGACTGAAGCTTTCTTT.